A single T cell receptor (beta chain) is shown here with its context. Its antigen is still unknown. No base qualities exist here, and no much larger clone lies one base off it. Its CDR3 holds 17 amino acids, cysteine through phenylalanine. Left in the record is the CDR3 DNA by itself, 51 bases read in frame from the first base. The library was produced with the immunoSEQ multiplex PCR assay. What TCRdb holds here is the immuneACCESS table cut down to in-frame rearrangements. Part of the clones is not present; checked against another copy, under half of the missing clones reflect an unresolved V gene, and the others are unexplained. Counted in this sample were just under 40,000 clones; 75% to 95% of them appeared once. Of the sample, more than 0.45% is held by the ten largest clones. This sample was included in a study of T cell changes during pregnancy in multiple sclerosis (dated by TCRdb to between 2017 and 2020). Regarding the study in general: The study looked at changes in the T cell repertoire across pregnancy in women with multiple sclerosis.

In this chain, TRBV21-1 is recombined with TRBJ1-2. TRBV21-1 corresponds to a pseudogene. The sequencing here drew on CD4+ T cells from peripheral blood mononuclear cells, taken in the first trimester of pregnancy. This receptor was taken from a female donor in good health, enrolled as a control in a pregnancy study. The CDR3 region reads CASSFTRAPMEDSGYTF. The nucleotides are TGTGCCAGCAGCTTTACGAGGGCCCCGATGGAGGATTCTGGCTACACCTTC.